The TCR beta chain described here comes from a study of control samples from healthy donors and cancer patients. Sequenced by immunoSEQ multiplex PCR; TCRdb stores in-frame clones only, minus some. The data show 90,000 to 110,000 clones, with about four fifths seen just once and under 15% held by the top ten. The table lists this clone with a few counts. This CDR3 has 13 amino acids. Germline V gives CDR1 ENHRY, CDR2 SYGVKD. Trimming pared 3 bases from V and 6 bases from J, leaving 9 bases between. The chain uses TRBV10-3 and TRBJ1-5; D is perhaps TRBD1 (5 bases). Sample: blood. The receptor comes from a woman in her forties or fifties in good health. CDR3 region: CAISESGGQPQHF. The CDR3, as DNA: TGTGCCATCAGTGAAAGTGGGGGTCAGCCCCAGCATTTT.